The clone carrying this T cell receptor (beta chain) was observed many times. Its cognate antigen is unknown. The time point: patch test 1, 2 weeks after DPC sensitization. Treatment indicated: therapeutic diphenylcyclopropenone sensitization with weekly scalp DPC. Blood was drawn before each patch test was applied. Alopecia patients deemed DPC-suitable, aged 18 to 70, excluding pregnancy. These data originate in a study of human T cells and chemical hapten exposure. Germline V gene lookup returns CDR1 LNHNV and CDR2 YYDKDF (reference sequence). This CDR3 is 13 amino acids long. V was pared by 3 bases and J by 3 bases, with 8 bases between. A single record per CDR3 protein comes from TCRdb applying MiXCR to the RACE reads. Of fewer than 100,000 distinct CDR3 sequences listed, roughly 10% are singletons. General study points: Significantly more large CDR3 similarity clusters arose among expanded TCRs than among controls.

The source of this sequence is a woman aged 60-70 years with alopecia areata. Some clones in this sample may be carry-over from other donors' samples. The sequencing used whole blood, collected in connection with sensitization to the hapten diphenylcyclopropenone (DPC). The chain employs TRBV15 and TRBJ1-1; D ambiguous. CDR3 region: CATSRTKYTEAFF. The CDR3 region has the DNA TGTGCCACCAGCAGGACTAAATACACTGAAGCTTTCTTT.